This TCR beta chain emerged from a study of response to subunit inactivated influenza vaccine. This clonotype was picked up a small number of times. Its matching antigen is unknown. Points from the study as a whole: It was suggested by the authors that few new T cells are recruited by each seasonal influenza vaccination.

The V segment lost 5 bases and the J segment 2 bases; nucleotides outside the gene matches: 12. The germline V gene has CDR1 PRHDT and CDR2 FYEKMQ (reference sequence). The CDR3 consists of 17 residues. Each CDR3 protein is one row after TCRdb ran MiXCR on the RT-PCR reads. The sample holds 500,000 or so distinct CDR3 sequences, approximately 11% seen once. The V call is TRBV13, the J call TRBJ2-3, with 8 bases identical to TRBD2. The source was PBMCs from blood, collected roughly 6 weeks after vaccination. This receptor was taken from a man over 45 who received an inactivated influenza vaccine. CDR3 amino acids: CASSLNIMTSVTDTQYF. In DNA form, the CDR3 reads TGTGCCAGCAGCCTAAACATCATGACTAGCGTCACAGATACGCAGTATTTT.